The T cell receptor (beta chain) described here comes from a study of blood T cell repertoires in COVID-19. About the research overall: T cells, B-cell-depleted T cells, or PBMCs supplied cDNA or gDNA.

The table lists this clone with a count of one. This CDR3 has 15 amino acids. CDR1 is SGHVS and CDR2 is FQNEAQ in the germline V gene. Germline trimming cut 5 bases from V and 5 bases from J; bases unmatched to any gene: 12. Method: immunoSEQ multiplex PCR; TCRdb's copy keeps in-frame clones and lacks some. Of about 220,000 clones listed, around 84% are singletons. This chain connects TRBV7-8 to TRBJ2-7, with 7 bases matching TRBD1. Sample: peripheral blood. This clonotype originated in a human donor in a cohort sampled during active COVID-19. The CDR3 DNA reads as TGTGCCAGCAGCCTCCCGAGACAGGGATTCCACGAGCAGTACTTC. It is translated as CASSLPRQGFHEQYF.